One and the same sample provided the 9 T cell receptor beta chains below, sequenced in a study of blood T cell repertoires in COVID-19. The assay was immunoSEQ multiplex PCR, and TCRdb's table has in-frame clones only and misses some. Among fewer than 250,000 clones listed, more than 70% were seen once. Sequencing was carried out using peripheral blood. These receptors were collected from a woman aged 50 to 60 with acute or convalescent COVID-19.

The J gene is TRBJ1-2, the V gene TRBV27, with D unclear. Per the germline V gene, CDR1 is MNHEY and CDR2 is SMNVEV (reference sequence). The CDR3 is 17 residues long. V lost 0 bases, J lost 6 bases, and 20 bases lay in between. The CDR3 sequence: CASSLSERAERIDGYTF. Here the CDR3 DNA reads TGTGCCAGCAGTTTATCGGAGAGGGCAGAACGGATAGATGGCTACACCTTC.

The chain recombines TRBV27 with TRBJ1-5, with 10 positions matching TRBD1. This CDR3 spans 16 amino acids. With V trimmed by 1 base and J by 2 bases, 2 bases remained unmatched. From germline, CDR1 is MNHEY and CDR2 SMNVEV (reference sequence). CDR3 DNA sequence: TGTGCCAGCAGTTTATATGGGACAGGGGGCAATCAGCCCCAGCATTTT. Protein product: CASSLYGTGGNQPQHF.

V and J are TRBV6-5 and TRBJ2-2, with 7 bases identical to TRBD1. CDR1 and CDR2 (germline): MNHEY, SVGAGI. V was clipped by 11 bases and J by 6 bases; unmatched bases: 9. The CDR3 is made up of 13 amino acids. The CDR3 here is CAATGVRAGELFF. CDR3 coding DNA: TGTGCCGCCACAGGGGTTAGGGCCGGGGAGCTGTTTTTT.

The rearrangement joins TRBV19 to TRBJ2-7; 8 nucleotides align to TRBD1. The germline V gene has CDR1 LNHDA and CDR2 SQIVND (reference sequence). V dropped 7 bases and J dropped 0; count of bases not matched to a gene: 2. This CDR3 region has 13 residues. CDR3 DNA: TGTGCCAGTACGGACAGGGTCTCCTACGAGCAGTACTTC. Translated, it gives CASTDRVSYEQYF.

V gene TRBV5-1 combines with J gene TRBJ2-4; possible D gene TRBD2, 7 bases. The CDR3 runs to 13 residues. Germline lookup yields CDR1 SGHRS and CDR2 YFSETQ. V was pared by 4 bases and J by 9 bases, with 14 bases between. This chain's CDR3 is CASSDLGGLIQYF. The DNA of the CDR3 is TGCGCCAGCAGCGACCTCGGGGGGCTCATTCAGTACTTC.

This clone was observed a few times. The CDR3 here is CASSVAGTSSYEQYF. The CDR3, as DNA: TGTGCCAGCAGCGTCGCCGGGACTAGTTCCTACGAGCAGTACTTC. The genes are TRBV9 and TRBJ2-7; 8 bases fit TRBD2. J lost 1 base, V lost 2 bases, and 5 bases had no gene match. The V gene's germline CDR1 is SGDLS and CDR2 YYNGEE. The CDR3 covers 15 residues.

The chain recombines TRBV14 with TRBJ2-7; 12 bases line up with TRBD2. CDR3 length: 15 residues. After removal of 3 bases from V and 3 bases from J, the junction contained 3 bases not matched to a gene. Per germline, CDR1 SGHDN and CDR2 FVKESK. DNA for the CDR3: TGTGCCAGCAGCCACCGGACTAGCGGGATCTACGAGCAGTACTTC. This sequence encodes CASSHRTSGIYEQYF.

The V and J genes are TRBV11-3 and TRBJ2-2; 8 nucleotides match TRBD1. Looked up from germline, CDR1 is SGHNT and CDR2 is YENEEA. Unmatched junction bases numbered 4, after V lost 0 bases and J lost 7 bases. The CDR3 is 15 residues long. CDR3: CASSLDGQGSGELFF. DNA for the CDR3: TGTGCCAGCAGCTTAGATGGACAGGGAAGCGGGGAGCTGTTTTTT.

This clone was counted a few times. The CDR3 is CASSEQYLAPQYF. CDR3 nucleotides: TGTGCCAGCAGTGAGCAATATCTAGCCCCGCAGTACTTC. The chain carries TRBV6-1 and TRBJ2-7; tentative D call: TRBD2 (5 bases). Trimming took off 3 bases at V and 9 bases at J, with 15 bases between the two ends. This CDR3 spans 13 amino acids. Germline lookup yields CDR1 MNHNS and CDR2 SASEGT.